A single sample gave rise to the 10 T cell receptor beta chains below, sequenced in a study of CD8 T cell repertoires and HIV-1 epitope variants. The protocol was immunoSEQ multiplex PCR, while the TCRdb copy is restricted to in-frame clones and leaves out a portion. This sample has about 5,100 clones, with around 63% found just once. What these receptors recognize is not known. Source material: cultured CD8+ T cells derived from PBMCs. These receptors were taken from a male donor with HIV.

The chain has TRBV6-1 and TRBJ2-5; possibly TRBD2 for D (6 bases). V shed 6 bases and J shed 5 bases, with 19 bases lying between them. The CDR3 covers 15 residues. Looked up from germline, CDR1 is MNHNS and CDR2 is SASEGT. CDR3 DNA sequence: TGTGCCAGCAGCCTCACTAGCTTCATCGTGGAGACCCAGTACTTC. Its protein is CASSLTSFIVETQYF.

The chain links TRBV19 to TRBJ2-1, with a possible D match to TRBD1 (5 bases). The CDR3 has 14 amino acids. V dropped 1 base and J dropped 7 bases, with 11 bases sitting between them. Germline CDR1 reads LNHDA; CDR2 reads SQIVND (reference sequence). The CDR3 protein is CASSIVQGENEQFF. DNA for the CDR3: TGTGCCAGTAGTATAGTTCAGGGTGAAAATGAGCAGTTCTTC.

V is TRBV6-5 and J is TRBJ2-1; TRBD1 aligns across 9 bases. Germline V lookup: CDR1 MNHEY, CDR2 SVGAGI. V shed 6 bases and J 1 base; nucleotides not matched to a gene: 4. The CDR3 is made up of 15 amino acids. Here the CDR3 reads CASSSGQGSYNEQFF. The CDR3 nucleotides read TGTGCCAGCAGCTCAGGACAGGGGTCCTACAATGAGCAGTTCTTC.

With respect to this clone: One end of the junction does not line up with germline, which may come from a read error. The rearrangement joins TRBV5-4 to TRBJ2-5; no definite D call. The CDR3 loop spans 13 amino acids. Germline CDR1 SGHNT, CDR2 YYREEE (reference sequence). CDR3 in amino acids: CASSSLLTETQYF. CDR3 sequence (DNA): TGCGCCAGCAGCTCCCTTCTCACGGAGACCCAGTACTTC. The full variable domain, completed using reference TRBV5-4 and TRBJ2-5, is ETGVTQSPTHLIKTRGQQVTLRCSSQSGHNTVSWYQQALGQGPQFIFQYYREEENGRGNFPPRFSGLQFPNYSSELNVNALELDDSALYLCASSSLLTETQYFGPGTRLLVL.

The CDR3, as DNA: TGTGCCAGCAATACGGGACAGAACACCGGGGAGCTGTTTTTT. Encoded protein: CASNTGQNTGELFF. This chain links TRBV6-5 with TRBJ2-2; maybe TRBD1 (6 bases). This CDR3 comprises 14 residues. The germline CDR1 and CDR2 sequences are MNHEY and SVGAGI. V was trimmed by 7 bases and J by 1 base, leaving 10 bases between them.

This chain joins TRBV6-6 and TRBJ1-1; D is perhaps TRBD1 (5 bases). Trimming left V 4 bases short and J 1 base short, with 7 bases between. Germline-derived CDR1 and CDR2 are MNHNY and SVGAGI (reference sequence). The CDR3 contains 13 residues. The CDR3 sequence is CASSSGQNTEAFF. The CDR3, as DNA: TGTGCCAGCAGTTCTGGACAGAACACTGAAGCTTTCTTT.

On this clone itself: This sample includes further DNA sequences coding for the same CDR3. The chain links TRBV9 to TRBJ2-3; TRBD2 aligns across 13 bases. V trimming: 3 bases; J trimming: 3 bases; junction bases outside the gene matches: 1. The CDR3 loop spans 15 amino acids. CDR1 is SGDLS and CDR2 is YYNGEE in the germline V gene. The CDR3 protein is CASSGLAGGTDTQYF. The DNA for the CDR3 is TGTGCCAGCAGCGGACTAGCGGGAGGAACAGATACGCAGTATTTT.

This clone was seen a few times. The V call is TRBV5-6, the J call TRBJ2-3; D gene unclear. This CDR3 has 14 residues. V was clipped by 4 bases and J by 0 bases, with 9 bases between them. Germline CDR1 is SGHDT and CDR2 is YYEEEE. The CDR3 loop reads CASSRAVSTDTQYF. As DNA, the CDR3 is TGTGCCAGCAGCCGCGCAGTGAGCACAGATACGCAGTATTTT.

The J gene is TRBJ1-5, the V gene TRBV19, with a weak D call TRBD1 (5 bases). There are 14 residues in the CDR3. The ends were cut back, 8 bases at V and 4 bases at J, with 15 bases in the middle. Germline V gene data show CDR1 as LNHDA and CDR2 as SQIVND (reference sequence). CDR3 in amino acids: CASDLTGANQPQHF. CDR3 DNA sequence: TGTGCCAGTGACCTTACAGGAGCTAATCAGCCCCAGCATTTT.

This clone was recorded only once. The chain uses TRBV6-1 and TRBJ2-7, with unresolved D. This CDR3 has 11 residues. Germline assignment: CDR1 MNHNS and CDR2 SASEGT. V shed 2 bases and J shed 3 bases, with 2 bases lying between them. DNA of the CDR3: TGTGCCAGCAGTGAATTCTACGAGCAGTACTTC. Translation: CASSEFYEQYF.